Below, 32 T cell receptor beta chains from the same sample are listed, as sequenced in a study of OX40 agonist ivuxolimab in advanced cancers. TCRdb keeps only in-frame clones here, not all; method: immunoSEQ multiplex PCR. This sample has 17,000 or so clones, with around 85% found just once. Sequenced material: CD4+ or CD8+ T cells sorted from blood, taken in a trial of the OX40 agonist ivuxolimab. These receptors were collected from an adult with an advanced solid tumor such as melanoma, head and neck, liver or kidney cancer.

This clone was seen only a few times. Other DNA sequences in the same sample also yield this CDR3. V usage is TRBV15 and J usage is TRBJ2-5; maybe TRBD1 (5 bases). Germline V gives CDR1 LNHNV, CDR2 YYDKDF (reference sequence). V was trimmed by 1 base and J by 5 bases, leaving 14 bases between them. This CDR3 comprises 15 residues. CDR3 protein: CATSRAQGVLETQYF. The CDR3 coding sequence is TGTGCCACCAGCAGAGCCCAAGGGGTGCTGGAGACCCAGTACTTC.

J is TRBJ2-1 and V is TRBV29-1; TRBD2 aligns across 7 bases. With V trimmed by 8 bases and J by 7 bases, 14 bases remained unmatched. This CDR3 has 14 residues. Germline lookup yields CDR1 SQVTM and CDR2 ANQGSEA. CDR3 in DNA: TGCAGCTCAGCCGGGGGGAGCGAGTCAAATGAGCAGTTCTTC. This codes for CSSAGGSESNEQFF.

The genes are TRBV9 and TRBJ2-7; a weak D match, TRBD2 (5 bases). The CDR3 has 14 amino acids. Germline lookup yields CDR1 SGDLS and CDR2 YYNGEE. Trimming removed 3 bases at V and 3 bases at J, with 13 bases between. The CDR3, as DNA: TGTGCCAGCAGCGCCTCCGGAGGAGACTACGAGCAGTACTTC. The encoded protein is CASSASGGDYEQYF.

V usage is TRBV5-1 and J usage is TRBJ1-1, with 8 bases identical to TRBD1. Germline CDR1 is SGHRS and CDR2 is YFSETQ. Trimming at V came to 0 bases and at J to 5 bases, leaving 3 bases not matched to a gene. CDR3 length: 14 residues. The CDR3 reads CASSLAHRGTEAFF. In DNA form, the CDR3 reads TGCGCCAGCAGCTTGGCGCACAGGGGGACTGAAGCTTTCTTT. The variable domain in full, completed from reference TRBV5-1 and TRBJ1-1, reads KAGVTQTPRYLIKTRGQQVTLSCSPISGHRSVSWYQQTPGQGLQFLFEYFSETQRNKGNFPGRFSGRQFSNSRSEMNVSTLELGDSALYLCASSLAHRGTEAFFGQGTRLTVV.

The CDR3 coding sequence is TGCAGCACCCGGGACAGGGGTGGTGAAAAACTGTTTTTT. This sequence encodes CSTRDRGGEKLFF. The V call is TRBV29-1, the J call TRBJ1-4; 10 bases are a match to TRBD1. The CDR3 consists of 13 residues. V gave up 8 bases and J gave up 7 bases; unmatched junction bases: 7. CDR1 SQVTM and CDR2 ANQGSEA come from the germline V gene.

The chain carries TRBV4-1 and TRBJ1-5; no definite D call. Germline values: CDR1 MGHRA, CDR2 YSYEKL. This CDR3 spans 14 amino acids. V gave up 1 base and J gave up 3 bases, with 7 bases separating them. The CDR3 DNA is TGCGCCAGCAGCCAAGGGCGGGTCAATCAGCCCCAGCATTTT. Translating gives CASSQGRVNQPQHF.

The chain combines TRBV27 with TRBJ1-5, with D maybe TRBD1 (5 bases). Germline assignment: CDR1 MNHEY and CDR2 SMNVEV (reference sequence). There are 15 residues in the CDR3. The V end was cut by 6 bases, the J end by 5 bases, with 17 bases between. The CDR3 DNA reads as TGTGCCAGCAGCCCAGGGTTCGGGGCAGATCAGCCCCAGCATTTT. This translates into CASSPGFGADQPQHF.

In DNA form, the CDR3 reads TGTGCCAGCAGTTTCGGCTACGAGCAGTACTTC. It codes for CASSFGYEQYF. The chain joins TRBV27 to TRBJ2-7; no clear D gene. The CDR3 runs 11 residues. CDR1 is MNHEY and CDR2 is SMNVEV in the germline V gene (reference sequence). The V end was cut by 3 bases, the J end by 3 bases, with 3 bases between.

The chain recombines TRBV4-1 with TRBJ1-2; 8 nucleotides line up with TRBD1. Germline V CDR1 and CDR2: MGHRA, YSYEKL. This CDR3 has 14 residues. With V trimmed by 4 bases and J by 8 bases, 9 bases remained unmatched. In nucleotides, the CDR3 is TGCGCCAGCAGCCTTCCTCAGGGGGCGGGAGGCTACACCTTC. Amino acid sequence: CASSLPQGAGGYTF.

This clone was found once. The chain carries TRBV27 and TRBJ2-7; maybe TRBD2 (6 bases). Germline CDR1 and CDR2: MNHEY and SMNVEV (reference sequence). The CDR3 sequence is 13 residues long. The V and J ends lost 5 bases and 0 bases respectively, with 8 bases between them. CDR3 loop: CASSPGSSYEQYF. CDR3 nucleotides: TGTGCCAGCAGTCCCGGGAGCTCCTACGAGCAGTACTTC.

The chain combines TRBV7-3 with TRBJ1-6; D gene ambiguous. Germline CDR1 reads SGHTA; CDR2 reads FQGTGA. The CDR3 runs 14 residues. The V end was cut by 1 base, the J end by 10 bases, with 11 bases between. CDR3 residues: CASSLMSGSSPLHF. CDR3 DNA: TGTGCCAGCAGCTTAATGTCAGGCAGCTCACCCCTCCACTTT.

This clone has a single count. The chain recombines TRBV6-5 with TRBJ2-1; D is undetermined. The CDR3 loop spans 12 amino acids. Germline V CDR1 and CDR2: MNHEY, SVGAGI. With 2 bases removed from V and 9 bases from J, the gap between germline ends came to 8 bases. The CDR3 is CASSYGGFEQFF. In DNA, the CDR3 is TGTGCCAGCAGTTACGGTGGGTTTGAGCAGTTCTTC.

The chain combines TRBV27 with TRBJ1-5; D is perhaps TRBD1 (6 bases). V gave up 5 bases and J gave up 5 bases, with 22 bases separating them. Germline V gives CDR1 MNHEY, CDR2 SMNVEV (reference sequence). The CDR3 consists of 17 residues. DNA for the CDR3: TGTGCCAGCAGTCAGACCCTCGACAGGACAGTCTATCAGCCCCAGCATTTT. Amino acids: CASSQTLDRTVYQPQHF.

The rearrangement uses TRBV28 and TRBJ1-2, with a weak D call TRBD1 (5 bases). Germline V gene lookup returns CDR1 MDHEN and CDR2 SYDVKM. V lost 5 bases, J lost 4 bases, and 14 bases lay in between. The CDR3 totals 14 residues. CDR3 coding DNA: TGTGCCAGCAGTACAGACAGAGCCTTCTATGGCTACACCTTC. Translating it yields CASSTDRAFYGYTF.

The chain employs TRBV6-6 and TRBJ1-1, with no clear D. Germline-derived CDR1 and CDR2 are MNHNY and SVGAGI (reference sequence). The CDR3 extends over 14 amino acids. Trimming removed 0 bases at V and 5 bases at J, with 10 bases between. This CDR3 reads CASSYSIPPTEAFF. The CDR3 coding sequence is TGTGCCAGCAGTTACTCGATTCCTCCTACTGAAGCTTTCTTT.

The rearrangement joins TRBV28 to TRBJ2-7, with TRBD2 matching over 7 bases. Germline V CDR1 and CDR2: MDHEN, SYDVKM. V shed 2 bases and J 4 bases; nucleotides not matched to a gene: 8. The CDR3 loop spans 15 amino acids. The CDR3 sequence is CASSLGRDYLYEQYF. The CDR3 DNA reads TGTGCCAGCAGTTTAGGACGGGACTACTTATACGAGCAGTACTTC.

The gene calls are TRBV7-2 and TRBJ1-5; D ambiguous. Germline V gives CDR1 SGHTA, CDR2 FQGNSA. V was trimmed by 7 bases and J by 3 bases, leaving 13 bases between them. The CDR3 contains 14 residues. CDR3 protein: CASTLKGFNQPQHF. CDR3 sequence (DNA): TGTGCCAGCACCCTTAAAGGATTCAATCAGCCCCAGCATTTT.

This chain's CDR3 is CASSGGTGVVETQYF. CDR3 DNA: TGTGCCAGTAGTGGGGGGACAGGGGTGGTAGAGACCCAGTACTTC. The V and J genes are TRBV19 and TRBJ2-5; 10 nucleotides agree with TRBD1. The germline gives CDR1 LNHDA, CDR2 SQIVND (reference sequence). The J segment lost 4 bases and the V segment lost 5 bases, leaving 7 bases of the junction unmatched. The CDR3 is 15 amino acids.

The chain carries TRBV7-6 and TRBJ2-1; TRBD2 matches at 10 bases. The V and J ends lost 3 bases and 7 bases, in that order; junction bases with no gene match: 6. CDR1 is SGHVS, CDR2 FNYEAQ, per germline. The CDR3 has 15 amino acids. CDR3 in amino acids: CASSFPAGGPNEQFF. The CDR3 DNA is TGTGCCAGCAGCTTTCCAGCGGGAGGGCCAAATGAGCAGTTCTTC.

This clone occurred once. V gene TRBV4-1 combines with J gene TRBJ2-7; D not certain. This CDR3 has 13 amino acids. Trimming pared 0 bases from V and 2 bases from J, leaving 5 bases between. The germline V gene has CDR1 MGHRA and CDR2 YSYEKL. The CDR3 DNA reads as TGCGCCAGCAGCCAAGATCGAGCCTACGAGCAGTACTTC. It is translated as CASSQDRAYEQYF.

The chain is built from TRBV14 and TRBJ2-3, with a tentative D call TRBD2 (6 bases). Per the germline V gene, CDR1 is SGHDN and CDR2 is FVKESK. V was trimmed by 4 bases and J by 7 bases, leaving 24 bases between them. The CDR3 is 17 residues long. The CDR3 nucleotides are TGTGCCAGCAGCCTCGGGGACTTCCCCTTGGAACAGAATACGCAGTATTTT. This translates into CASSLGDFPLEQNTQYF.

This clone was seen only a few times. A clone one base away is much larger, so this may be a read error. The J gene is TRBJ2-7, the V gene TRBV11-1; 7 bases agree with TRBD2. Germline CDR1 SGHAT, CDR2 FQDESV (reference sequence). V was clipped by 5 bases and J by 5 bases; unmatched bases: 18. The CDR3 is made up of 17 amino acids. For the CDR3, the DNA is TGTGCCAGCAGCCCAGAGGGTTTCGGGGGGTCGGGTGACGAGCAGTACTTC. As protein: CASSPEGFGGSGDEQYF.

The rearrangement joins TRBV28 to TRBJ2-7; a weak D match, TRBD2 (6 bases). This CDR3 region has 15 residues. Germline V lookup: CDR1 MDHEN, CDR2 SYDVKM. Trimming took off 7 bases at V and 1 base at J, with 17 bases between the two ends. CDR3 sequence: CASTTLAGRSYEQYF. The CDR3 nucleotides are TGTGCCAGCACGACGTTGGCAGGGAGGTCCTACGAGCAGTACTTC.

The chain carries TRBV21-1 and TRBJ2-1; the table names TRBD1, a call not compared with the DNA. TRBV21-1 is a listed pseudogene. The CDR3 extends over 15 amino acids. The CDR3 nucleotides are TGTGCCAGCAGCAAATCCCAGGCTGACTACAATGAGCAGTTCTTC. This encodes CASSKSQADYNEQFF.

V is TRBV29-1 and J is TRBJ2-1; 12 nucleotides match TRBD2. This CDR3 has 17 residues. In germline, CDR1 is SQVTM, CDR2 ANQGSEA. Unmatched junction bases numbered 10, after V lost 3 bases and J lost 4 bases. CDR3 sequence: CSVDGSLAGGWYNEQFF. CDR3 bases: TGCAGCGTTGATGGTAGTCTAGCGGGAGGGTGGTACAATGAGCAGTTCTTC.

The gene calls are TRBV7-8 and TRBJ1-1; TRBD1 aligns across 8 bases. This CDR3 spans 15 amino acids. After removal of 4 bases from V and 4 bases from J, the junction contained 8 bases not matched to a gene. CDR1 and CDR2 (germline): SGHVS, FQNEAQ. This CDR3 is CASSSPDRAGTEAFF. CDR3 sequence (DNA): TGTGCCAGCAGCTCCCCGGACAGGGCTGGCACTGAAGCTTTCTTT.

CDR3 amino acids: CASSLSDRVYEQYF. In DNA, the CDR3 is TGTGCCAGCAGCTTATCGGACAGGGTCTACGAGCAGTACTTC. The J gene is TRBJ2-7, the V gene TRBV11-3; 8 bases agree with TRBD1. CDR1 and CDR2 from the germline V gene are SGHNT and YENEEA. The junction had 3 bases not matched to a gene; V was cut back by 2 bases and J by 3 bases. CDR3 size: 14 residues.

This clone has only a few counts. Other DNA sequences within the sample encode an identical CDR3. The V and J genes are TRBV27 and TRBJ1-1, with no clear D. The V end was cut by 6 bases, the J end by 4 bases, with 9 bases between. Germline V gene lookup returns CDR1 MNHEY and CDR2 SMNVEV (reference sequence). The length of the CDR3 is 12 residues. CDR3 loop: CASSPRGTEAFF. CDR3 in DNA: TGTGCCAGCAGCCCTCGGGGCACTGAAGCTTTCTTT.

J is TRBJ2-5 and V is TRBV4-1, with 11 bases aligning to TRBD2. CDR1 and CDR2 (germline): MGHRA, YSYEKL. The CDR3 totals 14 residues. With V trimmed by 6 bases and J by 5 bases, 5 bases remained unmatched. Here the CDR3 reads CASRPTSGSETQYF. Here the CDR3 DNA reads TGCGCCAGCAGACCTACTAGCGGGAGTGAGACCCAGTACTTC.

This rearrangement joins TRBV2 to TRBJ1-1; maybe TRBD1 (5 bases). Germline V lookup: CDR1 SNHLY, CDR2 FYNNEI. Trimming shortened V by 6 bases and J by 10 bases, and 21 bases separated the two germline ends. The CDR3 sequence is 14 residues long. The CDR3 DNA sequence: TGTGCCAGCAGCCGCAGGGCGGAGACCTTCGTAGCTTTCTTT. Protein sequence: CASSRRAETFVAFF.

The V and J genes are TRBV6-1 and TRBJ2-7; 7 bases line up with TRBD2. The germline V gene encodes CDR1 MNHNS and CDR2 SASEGT. Trimming took 7 bases from V and 0 from J; bases not matched to a gene: 6. This CDR3 is 14 amino acids long. The CDR3 is CASKEGGSSYEQYF. In nucleotides, the CDR3 is TGTGCCAGCAAGGAGGGAGGGAGCTCCTACGAGCAGTACTTC.

The rearrangement links TRBV10-3 to TRBJ2-5; perhaps TRBD2 as D (6 bases). The CDR3 totals 14 residues. Looked up from germline, CDR1 is ENHRY and CDR2 is SYGVKD. Trimming cost V 2 bases and J 1 base, with 8 bases left between them. The CDR3 sequence: CAISEGRSQETQYF. Written as DNA, the CDR3 is TGTGCCATCAGTGAGGGGAGGTCCCAAGAGACCCAGTACTTC.